These 31 T cell receptor beta chains originate from one sample sequenced in a study of blood T cell repertoires in COVID-19 (TCRdb year 2020). Library generation was performed with the immunoSEQ multiplex PCR assay. This is the immuneACCESS table as TCRdb keeps it, with only in-frame sequences that have V and J called. A part of the clones is gone; compared with another copy, unresolved V genes explain less than half, and the rest is unexplained. In this sample the table shows 150,000 to 200,000 clones, 80% to 90% of which occur a single time. The leading ten clones occupy 9% to 15% of the sample. The sequenced material came from peripheral blood. The receptor set was obtained from a woman aged 80 or over with COVID-19, enrolled during active disease.

This clone was counted once. The chain has TRBV11-3 and TRBJ1-1; 8 bases are a match to TRBD1. The CDR3 length is 16 residues. The V segment lost 5 bases and the J segment 1 base; nucleotides outside the gene matches: 9. Germline V CDR1 and CDR2: SGHNT, YENEEA. In DNA, the CDR3 is TGTGCCAGCAGCGTCAGGCAGGGGGCTTGGAACACTGAAGCTTTCTTT. Translation: CASSVRQGAWNTEAFF. The full variable domain, its missing parts supplied by reference TRBV11-3 and TRBJ1-1, is EAGVVQSPRYKIIEKKQPVAFWCNPISGHNTLYWYLQNLGQGPELLIRYENEEAVDDSQLPKDRFSAERLKGVDSTLKIQPAELGDSAVYLCASSVRQGAWNTEAFFGQGTRLTVV.

The chain is built from TRBV27 and TRBJ1-1; 9 positions agree with TRBD1. V was pared by 5 bases and J by 2 bases, with 3 bases of the junction left unmatched. The CDR3 covers 14 residues. From germline, CDR1 is MNHEY and CDR2 SMNVEV (reference sequence). The CDR3 sequence: CASSGTGYNTEAFF. The CDR3 DNA is TGTGCCAGCAGTGGGACAGGGTATAACACTGAAGCTTTCTTT.

The V and J genes are TRBV2 and TRBJ1-4; no clear D gene. The CDR3 runs 13 residues. Germline V gene data show CDR1 as SNHLY and CDR2 as FYNNEI. Trimming shortened V by 2 bases and J by 10 bases, and 11 bases separated the two germline ends. The chain's CDR3 is CASSEQEEGKLFF. CDR3 DNA sequence: TGTGCCAGCAGTGAACAGGAGGAAGGAAAACTGTTTTTT.

The chain carries TRBV5-6 and TRBJ1-2; maybe TRBD1 (6 bases). The V and J ends lost 3 bases and 3 bases respectively, with 12 bases between them. CDR3 length equals 14 residues. Germline CDR1 is SGHDT and CDR2 is YYEEEE. The CDR3 DNA reads as TGTGCCAGCAGCTCAGGGGTGTCGGACTATGGCTACACCTTC. It specifies CASSSGVSDYGYTF.

This chain uses TRBV6-1 with TRBJ1-4, with a possible D match to TRBD1 (6 bases). V was trimmed by 4 bases and J by 7 bases, leaving 19 bases between them. This CDR3 has 16 residues. The germline V gene encodes CDR1 MNHNS and CDR2 SASEGT. CDR3 in amino acids: CASSGQGKARREKLFF. In DNA, the CDR3 is TGTGCCAGCAGTGGGCAGGGGAAGGCAAGGCGTGAAAAACTGTTTTTT.

The chain links TRBV7-2 to TRBJ1-4; D not resolved. The germline CDR1 and CDR2 sequences are SGHTA and FQGNSA. There are 17 residues in the CDR3. Trimming shortened V by 2 bases and J by 3 bases, and 16 bases separated the two germline ends. The CDR3 bases are TGTGCCAGCAGCTTAAAGAGTCACGGACTTCCTAATGAAAAACTGTTTTTT. Protein: CASSLKSHGLPNEKLFF.

The V gene is TRBV4-2, the J gene TRBJ2-1, with 7 bases that match TRBD2. The trim removed 0 bases at V and 1 base at J, leaving 3 bases unmatched. Germline CDR1 and CDR2: LGHNA and YNFKEQ. This CDR3 is built from 16 residues. CDR3 in amino acids: CASSQEPGGSYNEQFF. The CDR3 nucleotides are TGTGCCAGCAGCCAAGAGCCGGGGGGTTCCTACAATGAGCAGTTCTTC.

The chain uses TRBV30 and TRBJ1-1; TRBD1 might be the D (6 bases). Germline CDR1 and CDR2: GTSNPN and SVGIG (reference sequence). This CDR3 region has 14 residues. Trimming pared 4 bases from V and 1 base from J, leaving 13 bases between. The chain's CDR3 is CAWNSGTPNTEAFF. For the CDR3, the DNA is TGTGCCTGGAACTCCGGGACACCGAACACTGAAGCTTTCTTT.

The V call is TRBV18, the J call TRBJ2-1, with 10 nucleotides matching TRBD2. The CDR3 sequence is 15 residues long. Germline CDR1 and CDR2: KGHSH and LQKENI. V shed 6 bases and J 2 bases; nucleotides not matched to a gene: 4. CDR3 in DNA: TGTGCCAGCTCGTCTAGCGGGAGACCCTACAATGAGCAGTTCTTC. Translating it yields CASSSSGRPYNEQFF.

CDR3 nucleotides: TGTGCCAGCAGCCTCGGGCTAGCGGGGGGAGAGACCCAGTACTTC. This translates into CASSLGLAGGETQYF. The chain employs TRBV7-2 and TRBJ2-5, with 11 positions matching TRBD2. The V segment lost 5 bases and the J segment 4 bases; nucleotides outside the gene matches: 6. This CDR3 is 15 amino acids long. Looked up from germline, CDR1 is SGHTA and CDR2 is FQGNSA.

This rearrangement joins TRBV5-5 to TRBJ2-1; weak D call: TRBD2 (6 bases). The CDR3 is 12 amino acids. Per the germline V gene, CDR1 is SGHKS and CDR2 is YYEKEE (reference sequence). Trimming took 1 base from V and 10 from J, leaving 9 bases between them. The CDR3 reads CASSLWGREQFF. For the CDR3, the DNA is TGTGCCAGCAGCTTGTGGGGGAGGGAGCAGTTCTTC.

The chain has TRBV19 and TRBJ2-7, with 7 nucleotides matching TRBD1. Germline V gives CDR1 LNHDA, CDR2 SQIVND (reference sequence). The CDR3 extends over 14 amino acids. The ends lost 6 bases at V and 2 bases at J; junction bases unmatched: 7. CDR3 sequence reads: CASSLTGAAYEQYF. In nucleotides, the CDR3 is TGTGCCAGTAGCCTAACAGGGGCTGCCTACGAGCAGTACTTC.

There are a few counts of this clone. The chain carries TRBV18 and TRBJ1-6; D is possibly TRBD1 (5 bases). V lost 2 bases and J lost 7, with 9 bases in between. The germline CDR1 and CDR2 sequences are KGHSH and LQKENI. There are 14 residues in the CDR3. CDR3 DNA: TGTGCCAGCTCACCAACAGGAACCAATTCACCCCTCCACTTT. Its protein is CASSPTGTNSPLHF.

The rearrangement uses TRBV11-3 and TRBJ2-4; D call uncertain. This CDR3 comprises 15 residues. The V gene lost 4 bases and the J gene lost 0 bases, with 10 bases spanning the gap. From germline, CDR1 is SGHNT and CDR2 YENEEA. DNA for the CDR3: TGTGCCAGCAGCTCCGCGTTGGTAGCCAAAAACATTCAGTACTTC. Translating gives CASSSALVAKNIQYF.

This clone was counted once. The V and J genes are TRBV19 and TRBJ2-7, with a weak D call TRBD2 (6 bases). CDR3 size: 13 residues. The V and J ends lost 0 bases and 7 bases respectively, with 10 bases between them. Germline V CDR1 and CDR2: LNHDA, SQIVND (reference sequence). For the CDR3, the DNA is TGTGCCAGTAGTATAGAGGGAGGAGGGGAGCAGTACTTC. Protein sequence: CASSIEGGGEQYF.

V is TRBV6-1 and J is TRBJ2-5, with a possible D match to TRBD1 (6 bases). Germline CDR1 is MNHNS and CDR2 is SASEGT. V dropped 3 bases and J dropped 3 bases, with 8 bases sitting between them. The CDR3 is 13 residues long. Written as DNA, the CDR3 is TGTGCCAGCAGTGAGGACAGAAAAGAGACCCAGTACTTC. Amino acids: CASSEDRKETQYF.

The chain recombines TRBV5-4 with TRBJ2-5, with D tentatively TRBD1 (5 bases). Looked up from germline, CDR1 is SGHNT and CDR2 is YYREEE (reference sequence). The CDR3 length is 13 residues. V was clipped by 0 bases and J by 3 bases, with 6 bases between them. The DNA for the CDR3 is TGTGCCAGCAGCTTGGGCAGGGAAGAGACCCAGTACTTC. Translating it yields CASSLGREETQYF.

The chain is built from TRBV5-1 and TRBJ2-3; a possible D gene is TRBD2 (5 bases). Between the trimmed V and J ends, which lost 4 bases and 2 bases, there was a span of 11 bases. CDR1 and CDR2 from the germline V gene are SGHRS and YFSETQ. The CDR3 loop spans 14 amino acids. CDR3: CASSGRVDTDTQYF. DNA of the CDR3: TGCGCCAGCAGCGGGCGGGTGGACACAGATACGCAGTATTTT.

The chain's CDR3 is CASRGTVAANGYTF. DNA for the CDR3: TGTGCCAGCCGCGGGACAGTTGCTGCGAATGGCTACACCTTC. The chain employs TRBV28 and TRBJ1-2; 7 positions agree with TRBD1. The junction had 12 bases not matched to a gene; V was cut back by 8 bases and J by 6 bases. Germline CDR1 is MDHEN and CDR2 is SYDVKM. The CDR3 runs to 14 residues.

The J gene is TRBJ2-3, the V gene TRBV28; 7 bases map to TRBD2. The CDR3 contains 15 residues. Germline CDR1 is MDHEN and CDR2 is SYDVKM. V gave up 3 bases and J gave up 6 bases; unmatched junction bases: 9. CDR3 amino acids: CASSFLQRDIDTQYF. The CDR3 DNA reads as TGTGCCAGCAGTTTCCTCCAGCGGGATATTGATACGCAGTATTTT.

Concerning this clone: At one of its ends the junction is not consistent with the germline gene, which may arise from a read error. V is TRBV7-8 and J is TRBJ2-7, with D perhaps TRBD1 (5 bases). CDR1 SGHVS and CDR2 FQNEAQ come from the germline V gene. The CDR3 has 13 amino acids. In DNA, the CDR3 is TGTGTCAGCAGCTTAGGGGCCTCCTACGAGCAGTACTTC. Protein: CVSSLGASYEQYF.

Comments on this clone: The same CDR3 also results from other DNA sequences found in this sample. CDR3 DNA: TGCAGCGTTGCGGGAGGAAACACTGAAGCTTTCTTT. It encodes CSVAGGNTEAFF. V is TRBV29-1 and J is TRBJ1-1, with D unclear. The CDR3 is 12 amino acids. The V and J ends lost 4 bases and 2 bases respectively, with 8 bases between them. Germline CDR1 SQVTM, CDR2 ANQGSEA.

V usage is TRBV7-6 and J usage is TRBJ2-7; 8 bases agree with TRBD1. The germline gives CDR1 SGHVS, CDR2 FNYEAQ. The CDR3 contains 15 residues. J lost 1 base, V lost 5 bases, and 7 bases had no gene match. CDR3 in amino acids: CASSPGTGSSYEQYF. For the CDR3, the DNA is TGTGCCAGCAGCCCTGGGACAGGATCTTCCTACGAGCAGTACTTC.

V and J are TRBV27 and TRBJ2-1; TRBD1 matches at 9 bases. The CDR3 is 15 amino acids. V lost 7 bases and J lost 6; bases outside the gene matches: 10. Germline assignment: CDR1 MNHEY and CDR2 SMNVEV (reference sequence). CDR3 coding DNA: TGTGCCAGCATCCTTCGGACAGGGGAGAGCAATGAGCAGTTCTTC. Amino acids: CASILRTGESNEQFF.

The CDR3 protein is CASSLSGSSYNEQFF. The CDR3 DNA sequence: TGTGCCAGCTCACTGAGCGGAAGCTCCTACAATGAGCAGTTCTTC. This sequence joins TRBV18 and TRBJ2-1; TRBD2 is a possible D gene (5 bases). Deletions cut 4 bases from V and 0 bases from J, with 10 bases between. The germline V gene has CDR1 KGHSH and CDR2 LQKENI. The length of the CDR3 is 15 residues.

The chain joins TRBV4-1 to TRBJ2-2; D ambiguous. Germline V gene data show CDR1 as MGHRA and CDR2 as YSYEKL. V was cut by 5 bases and J by 8 bases, with 21 bases left in between. The CDR3 has 16 residues. The CDR3 loop reads CASSASALGFFGELFF. For the CDR3, the DNA is TGCGCCAGCAGCGCCTCAGCGCTAGGTTTTTTTGGGGAGCTGTTTTTT.

This chain joins TRBV19 and TRBJ1-3, with TRBD1 matching over 8 bases. The V and J ends lost 6 bases and 0 bases, in that order; junction bases with no gene match: 4. Germline V gene sequence: CDR1 LNHDA, CDR2 SQIVND (reference sequence). This CDR3 contains 15 residues. CDR3 in DNA: TGTGCCAGTAGACGGACAGGGAACTCTGGAAACACCATATATTTT. Its translation is CASRRTGNSGNTIYF.

CDR3 DNA sequence: TGTGCCGAACGGGGGGGCAATCAGCCCCAGCATTTT. Translated: CAERGGNQPQHF. The chain combines TRBV27 with TRBJ1-5, with a weak D call TRBD1 (5 bases). V was cut by 11 bases and J by 2 bases, with 10 bases left in between. Germline V lookup: CDR1 MNHEY, CDR2 SMNVEV (reference sequence). The CDR3 has 12 residues.

In its sample, this clone was seen once. The V gene is TRBV18, the J gene TRBJ1-2; D call uncertain. The germline V gene encodes CDR1 KGHSH and CDR2 LQKENI. V shed 3 bases and J shed 5 bases, with 25 bases lying between them. There are 18 residues in the CDR3. The CDR3: CASSPVAGPLGVGYGYTF. In DNA form, the CDR3 reads TGTGCCAGCTCACCTGTCGCAGGCCCCCTCGGGGTCGGGTATGGCTACACCTTC.

CDR3 amino acids: CASRLVSSTDTQYF. Written as DNA, the CDR3 is TGTGCCAGTAGACTAGTCTCCAGCACAGATACGCAGTATTTT. This chain links TRBV19 with TRBJ2-3, with a possible D match to TRBD2 (5 bases). Germline V CDR1 and CDR2: LNHDA, SQIVND (reference sequence). The CDR3 covers 14 residues. V was shortened by 6 bases and J by 0 bases, with 10 bases between the two germline ends.

The chain has TRBV30 and TRBJ1-4; D is perhaps TRBD1 (5 bases). Germline loops: CDR1 GTSNPN, CDR2 SVGIG (reference sequence). V was pared by 0 bases and J by 8 bases, with 22 bases between. The CDR3 is made up of 17 amino acids. CDR3: CAWSVFERGGSGEKLFF. The DNA of the CDR3 is TGTGCCTGGAGTGTTTTTGAAAGGGGAGGCTCGGGCGAAAAACTGTTTTTT.